The clone carrying this T cell receptor beta chain was seen ten or more times. This sample was included in a study of T-cell reconstitution after alpha-beta-depleted transplantation in children. TCRbeta library preparation incorporated unique molecular identifiers. TCRdb re-called the PCR reads through MiXCR, storing one row per CDR3 protein. The sample carries hundreds of thousands of distinct CDR3 sequences, roughly 15% recorded once. Germline assignment: CDR1 SGHAT and CDR2 FQNNGV. This CDR3 has 13 amino acids. Trimming removed 4 bases from V and 0 bases from J, with 6 bases in between. This specimen consisted of PBMCs from the stem cell graft donor, obtained from the stem cell graft. The TCR was taken from a human donor who donated a stem cell graft to a child with acute myeloid leukemia. The V call is TRBV11-2, the J call TRBJ2-5; D unclear. The CDR3 region has the DNA TGTGCCAGCAGCTCGAGGAACCAAGAGACCCAGTACTTC. This gives the protein CASSSRNQETQYF. The full variable domain, completed using reference TRBV11-2 and TRBJ2-5, is EAGVAQSPRYKIIEKRQSVAFWCNPISGHATLYWYQQILGQGPKLLIQFQNNGVVDDSQLPKDRFSAERLKGVDSTLKIQPAKLEDSAVYLCASSSRNQETQYFGPGTRLLVL.